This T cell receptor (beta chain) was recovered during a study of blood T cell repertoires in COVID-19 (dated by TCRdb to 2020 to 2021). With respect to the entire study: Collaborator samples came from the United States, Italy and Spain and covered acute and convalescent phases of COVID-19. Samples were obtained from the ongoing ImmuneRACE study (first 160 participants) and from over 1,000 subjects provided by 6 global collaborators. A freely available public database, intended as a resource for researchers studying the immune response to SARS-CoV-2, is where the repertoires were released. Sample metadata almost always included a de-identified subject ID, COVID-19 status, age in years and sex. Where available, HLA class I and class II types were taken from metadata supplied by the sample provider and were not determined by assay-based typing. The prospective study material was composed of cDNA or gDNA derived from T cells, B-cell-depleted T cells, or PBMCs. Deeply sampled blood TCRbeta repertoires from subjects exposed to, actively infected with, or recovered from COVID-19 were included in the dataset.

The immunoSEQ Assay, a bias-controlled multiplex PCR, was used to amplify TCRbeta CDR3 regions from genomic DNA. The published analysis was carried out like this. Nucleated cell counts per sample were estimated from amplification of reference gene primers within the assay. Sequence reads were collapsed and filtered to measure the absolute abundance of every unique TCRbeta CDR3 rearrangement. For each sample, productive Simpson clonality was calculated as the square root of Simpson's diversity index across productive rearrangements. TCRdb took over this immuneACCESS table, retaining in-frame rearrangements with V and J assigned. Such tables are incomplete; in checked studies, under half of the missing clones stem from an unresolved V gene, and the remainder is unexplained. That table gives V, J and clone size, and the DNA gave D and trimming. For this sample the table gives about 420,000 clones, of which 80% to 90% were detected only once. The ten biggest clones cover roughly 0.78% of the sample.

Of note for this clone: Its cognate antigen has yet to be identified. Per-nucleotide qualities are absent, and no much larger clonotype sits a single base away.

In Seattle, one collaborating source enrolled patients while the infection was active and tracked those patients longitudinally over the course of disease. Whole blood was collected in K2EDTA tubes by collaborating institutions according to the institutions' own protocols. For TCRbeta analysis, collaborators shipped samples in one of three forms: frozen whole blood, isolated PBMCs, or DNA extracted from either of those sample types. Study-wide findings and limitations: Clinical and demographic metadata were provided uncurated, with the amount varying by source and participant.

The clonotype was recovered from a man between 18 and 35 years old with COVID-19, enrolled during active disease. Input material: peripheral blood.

In nucleotide form, the sequence is TGTGCCAGCAGCCAGACTAAAAAATTCTTCTACGAGCAGTACTTC. This codes for CASSQTKKFFYEQYF. The V gene is TRBV13 and the J gene is TRBJ2-7, with TRBD2 as a weak D call on 5 bases. The junction carries 17 bases between V and J, which are trimmed by 5 bases and 3 bases respectively. From the cysteine up to the phenylalanine, the CDR3 has a length of 15 residues. Just the 45-base CDR3 DNA is kept, in frame starting at base 1. Looking up the germline V gene (reference sequence) yields CDR1 PRHDT and CDR2 FYEKMQ.